Listed below are T cell receptor beta chains from one sample, sequenced in a study of blood T cells in healthy people across ages. TCRdb re-derived calls from the 5' RACE reads in MiXCR, one entry per CDR3 protein. Of 650,000 to 950,000 distinct CDR3 sequences listed, around 43% were seen once; the top ten hold around 18%. Input material: blood. The receptors originated from a man in his 60s in good health. CDR3s include the opening cysteine and the closing phenylalanine or tryptophan. D genes are given only for firm matches. Rows give clone size only sometimes, using once, few, many, or a class for an expanded clone.

D gene	V gene	J gene	clone size	CDR3 DNA	CDR3 protein
.	TRBV12-3/TRBV12-4	TRBJ2-1	few	TGTGCCAGCAGTCCGACAACCGGCTCCTACAATGAGCAGTTCTTC	CASSPTTGSYNEQFF
.	TRBV29-1	TRBJ2-3	.	TGCAGCGTTCTCGTCGGGGTTGGAGATACGCAGTATTTT	CSVLVGVGDTQYF
TRBD1	TRBV20-1	TRBJ1-5	.	TGCAGTGCTTATAGGGACAGGGTTGTCAGTCAGCCCCAGCATTTT	CSAYRDRVVSQPQHF
.	TRBV4-1	TRBJ2-1	.	TGCGCCAGCAGCCCACGACTACAGCTCTACAATGAGCAGTTCTTC	CASSPRLQLYNEQFF
TRBD2	TRBV20-1	TRBJ2-7	few	TGCAGTGCTAAGTCCGGACTAGCGGGGGGGATGAAACCCTACGAGCAGTACTTC	CSAKSGLAGGMKPYEQYF
.	TRBV10-3	TRBJ2-1	few	TGTGCCATCAGCGGGTCAACAGGGAATGAGCAGTTCTTC	CAISGSTGNEQFF
TRBD1	TRBV7-8	TRBJ2-1	few	TGTGCCAGCAGCGAGGACAGGGTGGACAATGAGCAGTTCTTC	CASSEDRVDNEQFF
TRBD1	TRBV7-2	TRBJ1-1	.	TGTGCCAGCAGCCCTCCGGGACAGAGGAACACTGAAGCTTTCTTT	CASSPPGQRNTEAFF
.	TRBV7-3	TRBJ1-2	.	TGTGCCAGCAGCTTGGCCACCAACAGGGCCTTCCTGCATGGCTACACCTTC	CASSLATNRAFLHGYTF
.	TRBV6-2/TRBV6-3	TRBJ1-1	.	TGTGCCAGCAGTTACTTTGGACACGAAGCTTTCTTT	CASSYFGHEAFF
.	TRBV28	TRBJ2-7	.	TGTGCCAGCAGGTTAGTGGGGGGTGGGTACGAGCAGTACTTC	CASRLVGGGYEQYF
.	TRBV19	TRBJ1-5	.	TGTGCCGGTAGTTTCGGGCAGACTCAGCCCCAGCATTTT	CAGSFGQTQPQHF
TRBD1	TRBV7-8	TRBJ1-1	.	TGTGCCAGCAGCCCTTACGGACAGGGAAGGACTGAAGCTTTCTTT	CASSPYGQGRTEAFF
.	TRBV5-6	TRBJ2-6	few	TGTGCCAGCAGCTTGGCCTCGTTCTCTGGGGCCAACGTCCTGACTTTC	CASSLASFSGANVLTF
.	TRBV7-8	TRBJ2-6	few	TGTGCCAGCAGCCCTAGCAGGGTGGTATCTGGGGCCAACGTCCTGACTTTC	CASSPSRVVSGANVLTF
TRBD2	TRBV6-1	TRBJ2-7	.	TGTGCCAGCAGTGAAGAGACTAGCGGGGGGGCATCCTACAATGAGCAGTACTTC	CASSEETSGGASYNEQYF
.	TRBV15	TRBJ2-7	.	TGTGCCACCAGCACCGATTTGAACGAGCAGTACTTC	CATSTDLNEQYF
.	TRBV6-5	TRBJ2-7	.	TGTGCCAGCAGTTACTCGTCGTCGGTATACTACGAGCAGTACTTC	CASSYSSSVYYEQYF
TRBD1	TRBV18	TRBJ1-5	.	TGTGCCAGCTCACAGAACCGGGACAGGGGTGGAAGCCAGCCCCAGCATTTT	CASSQNRDRGGSQPQHF
.	TRBV7-9	TRBJ2-5	.	TGTGCCAGCAGCCCCTTTAGAGTAGGACAAGAGACCCAGTACTTC	CASSPFRVGQETQYF
TRBD1	TRBV7-2	TRBJ2-5	.	TGTGCCAGCAGCCCCGGGACAGGGGTTTTTAATGAGCAGTACTTC	CASSPGTGVFNEQYF